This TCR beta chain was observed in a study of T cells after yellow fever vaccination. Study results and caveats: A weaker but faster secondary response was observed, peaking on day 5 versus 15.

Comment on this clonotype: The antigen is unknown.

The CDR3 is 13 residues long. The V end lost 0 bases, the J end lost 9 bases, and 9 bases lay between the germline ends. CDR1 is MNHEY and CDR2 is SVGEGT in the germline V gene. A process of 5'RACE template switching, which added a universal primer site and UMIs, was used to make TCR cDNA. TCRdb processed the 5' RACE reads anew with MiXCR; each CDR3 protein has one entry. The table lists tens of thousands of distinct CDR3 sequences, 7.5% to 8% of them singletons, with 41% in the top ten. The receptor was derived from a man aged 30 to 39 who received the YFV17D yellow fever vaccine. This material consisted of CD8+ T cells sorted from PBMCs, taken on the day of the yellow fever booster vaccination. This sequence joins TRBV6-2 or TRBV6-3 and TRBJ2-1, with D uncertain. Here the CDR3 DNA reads TGTGCCAGCAGTTACTCGACGGGTTTTGAGCAGTTCTTC. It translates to CASSYSTGFEQFF.